This TCR beta chain was sequenced for a study of tumor-infiltrating lymphocytes in primary liver carcinoma. Study-level information: Tumors, staged T1-T3 N0M0, spanned about 4 to 11 cm.

Study-wide results and limits: The study found tumor-adjacent and tumor-blood pairs overlapped less than tumor region pairs.

Co-extraction of RNA and DNA was performed on about 19-30 mg of unsorted bulk tissue. Patients had primary liver carcinoma treated by surgical resection. The sampling covered five separate regions of each tumor. CDR1 and CDR2 from the germline V gene are SGHAT and FQNNGV. The CDR3 is 15 residues long. As to this clonotype: Its specificity is unknown. An end of the junction does not agree with germline; a read error may underlie this.

Production of TCR beta cDNA used about 500 ng total RNA together with a constant-region primer. Sequencing libraries for TCR beta derived from three nested multiplex PCR rounds that used slightly modified ARM-PCR. Use of TRBV1-TRBV30 forward primers with a C-beta reverse primer characterized the first two PCR rounds, which lasted around 10 cycles each. TCRdb passed the multiplex PCR reads through MiXCR, listing each CDR3 protein once. Of 50,000 to 70,000 distinct CDR3 sequences listed, over 65% are singletons. The chain is built from TRBV11-2 and TRBJ2-5; 9 nucleotides match TRBD1. The source is a middle-aged man with primary liver carcinoma and hepatitis B virus infection. The sequenced material came from liver tumor tissue from sampling region 2. Subset described: tumor region T2, inferior pole. The CDR3 bases are TGTGCCAGGAGCTTCCTCGGACAGGGGAGAGAGACCCAGTACTTC. Its protein product is CARSFLGQGRETQYF.